This TCR beta chain was captured in a study of monozygotic twins with inflammatory bowel disease. Remarks on this clonotype: Its specificity is not known.

Whole-study findings and limits: No distinction between different T cell subtypes was possible. Diversity of TCRbeta measured by inverse Simpson was lower in IBD patients than in healthy co-twins.

Using the 5' RACE reads, TCRdb records one entry per CDR3 protein without DNA. The sample's table shows roughly 170,000 distinct CDR3 sequences. The CDR3 is made up of 12 amino acids. From germline, CDR1 is DFQATT and CDR2 SNEGSKA (reference sequence). The genes are TRBV20-1 and TRBJ2-3; the D call from TCRdb, TRBD2, cannot be confirmed without DNA. The sample taken for sequencing was blood. This TCR derives from a human donor with ulcerative colitis or Crohn's disease, or a healthy co-twin of an affected twin (not recorded which). This chain's CDR3 is CSTVLSGGPQYF.